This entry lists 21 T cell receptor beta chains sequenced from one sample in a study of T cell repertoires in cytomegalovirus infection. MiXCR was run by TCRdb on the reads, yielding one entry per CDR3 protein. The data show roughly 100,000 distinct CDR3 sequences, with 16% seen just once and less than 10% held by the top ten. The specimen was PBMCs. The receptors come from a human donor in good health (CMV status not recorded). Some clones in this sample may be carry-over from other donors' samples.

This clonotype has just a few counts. CDR3 sequence: CASSRRGGGSYEQYF. The CDR3 nucleotides read TGCGCCAGCAGCCGGAGGGGGGGAGGGTCCTACGAGCAGTACTTC. The rearrangement uses TRBV5-1 and TRBJ2-7, with D maybe TRBD2 (7 bases). The CDR3 spans 15 residues. Per the germline V gene, CDR1 is SGHRS and CDR2 is YFSETQ. V was trimmed by 4 bases and J by 1 base, leaving 15 bases between them.

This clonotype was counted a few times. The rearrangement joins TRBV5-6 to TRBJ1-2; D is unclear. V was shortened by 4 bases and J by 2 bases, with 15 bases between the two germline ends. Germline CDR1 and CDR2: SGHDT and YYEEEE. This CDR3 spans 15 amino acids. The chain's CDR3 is CASSAIGGSNYGYTF. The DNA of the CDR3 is TGTGCCAGCAGCGCGATAGGAGGGTCGAACTATGGCTACACCTTC.

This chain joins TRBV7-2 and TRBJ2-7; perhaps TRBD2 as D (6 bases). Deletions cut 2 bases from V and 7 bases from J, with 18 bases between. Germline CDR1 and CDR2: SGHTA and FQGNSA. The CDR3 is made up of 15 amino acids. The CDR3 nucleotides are TGTGCCAGCAGCTTACCCGATGCCGGGGACTTTGAGCAGTACTTC. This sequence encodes CASSLPDAGDFEQYF.

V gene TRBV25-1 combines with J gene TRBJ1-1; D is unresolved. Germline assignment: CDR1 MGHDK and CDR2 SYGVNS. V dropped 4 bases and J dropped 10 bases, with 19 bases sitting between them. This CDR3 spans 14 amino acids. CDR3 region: CASSGTVRLTGAFF. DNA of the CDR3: TGTGCCAGCAGTGGAACAGTAAGATTGACGGGAGCTTTCTTT.

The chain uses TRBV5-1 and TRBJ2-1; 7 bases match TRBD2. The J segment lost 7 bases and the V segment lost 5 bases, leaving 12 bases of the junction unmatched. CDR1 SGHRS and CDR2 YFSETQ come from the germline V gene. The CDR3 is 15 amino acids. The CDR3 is CASSIAGTPGNEQFF. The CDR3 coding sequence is TGCGCCAGCAGTATAGCGGGCACCCCCGGAAATGAGCAGTTCTTC.

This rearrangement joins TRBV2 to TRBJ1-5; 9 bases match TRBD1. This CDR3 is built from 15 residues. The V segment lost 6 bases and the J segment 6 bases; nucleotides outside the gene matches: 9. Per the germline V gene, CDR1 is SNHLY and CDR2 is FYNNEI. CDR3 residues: CASSPEQGAGQPQHF. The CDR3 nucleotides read TGTGCCAGCAGCCCGGAACAGGGGGCAGGTCAGCCCCAGCATTTT.

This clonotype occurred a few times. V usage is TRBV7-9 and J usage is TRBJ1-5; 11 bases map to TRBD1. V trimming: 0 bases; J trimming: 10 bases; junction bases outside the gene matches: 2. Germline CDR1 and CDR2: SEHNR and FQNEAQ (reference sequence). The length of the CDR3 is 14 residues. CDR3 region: CASSLAGQGGPQHF. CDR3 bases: TGTGCCAGCAGCTTAGCGGGACAGGGGGGACCCCAGCATTTT.

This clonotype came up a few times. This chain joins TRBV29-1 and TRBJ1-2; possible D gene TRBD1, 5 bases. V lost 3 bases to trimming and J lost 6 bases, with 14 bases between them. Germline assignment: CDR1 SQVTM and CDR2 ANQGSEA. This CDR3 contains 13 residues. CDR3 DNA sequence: TGCAGCGTTGAGAGCAGGGTCAACAATGGCTACACCTTC. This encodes CSVESRVNNGYTF.

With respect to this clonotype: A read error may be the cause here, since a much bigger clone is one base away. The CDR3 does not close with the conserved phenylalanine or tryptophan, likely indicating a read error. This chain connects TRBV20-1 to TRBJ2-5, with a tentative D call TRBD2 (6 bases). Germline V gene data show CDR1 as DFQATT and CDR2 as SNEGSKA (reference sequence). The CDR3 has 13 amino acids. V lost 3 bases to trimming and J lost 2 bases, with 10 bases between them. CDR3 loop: CSASGGIQETQYL. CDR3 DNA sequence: TGCAGTGCTAGTGGGGGGATACAAGAGACCCAGTACTTG.

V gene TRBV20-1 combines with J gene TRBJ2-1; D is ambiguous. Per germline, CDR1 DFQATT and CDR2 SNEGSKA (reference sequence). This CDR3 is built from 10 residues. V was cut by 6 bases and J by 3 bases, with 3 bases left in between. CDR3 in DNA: TGCAGTGCGTACTACAATGAGCAGTTCTTC. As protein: CSAYYNEQFF.

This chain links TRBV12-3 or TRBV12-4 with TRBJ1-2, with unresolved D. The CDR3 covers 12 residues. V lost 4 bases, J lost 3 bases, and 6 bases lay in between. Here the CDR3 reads CASSSGDYGYTF. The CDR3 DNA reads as TGTGCCAGCAGTTCCGGTGACTATGGCTACACCTTC.

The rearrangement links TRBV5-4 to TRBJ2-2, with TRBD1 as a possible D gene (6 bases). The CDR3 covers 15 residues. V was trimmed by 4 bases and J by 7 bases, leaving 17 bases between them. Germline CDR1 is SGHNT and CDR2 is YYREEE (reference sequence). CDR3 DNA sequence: TGTGCCAGCAGCAGTCGGACAGCTGGAGACGGGGAGCTGTTTTTT. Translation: CASSSRTAGDGELFF.

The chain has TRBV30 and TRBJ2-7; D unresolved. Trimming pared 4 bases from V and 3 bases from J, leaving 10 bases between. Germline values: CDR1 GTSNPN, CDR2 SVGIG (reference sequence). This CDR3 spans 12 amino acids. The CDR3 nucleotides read TGTGCCTGGAAAGGGCACTTCTACGAGCAGTACTTC. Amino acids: CAWKGHFYEQYF.

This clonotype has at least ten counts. This CDR3 is CASSLDRLWDRGENIQYF. As DNA, the CDR3 is TGTGCCAGCAGCTTAGATCGTTTATGGGACAGGGGCGAAAACATTCAGTACTTC. This chain links TRBV7-9 with TRBJ2-4, with 10 bases that match TRBD1. From germline, CDR1 is SEHNR and CDR2 FQNEAQ (reference sequence). V lost 1 base, J lost 5 bases, and 11 bases stayed unmatched. The CDR3 sequence is 18 residues long.

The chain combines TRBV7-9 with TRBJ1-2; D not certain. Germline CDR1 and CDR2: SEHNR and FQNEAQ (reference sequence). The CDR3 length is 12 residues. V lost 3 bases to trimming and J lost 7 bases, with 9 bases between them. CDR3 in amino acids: CASSLGNSGYTF. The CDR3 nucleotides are TGTGCCAGCAGCTTGGGGAACAGTGGCTACACCTTC.

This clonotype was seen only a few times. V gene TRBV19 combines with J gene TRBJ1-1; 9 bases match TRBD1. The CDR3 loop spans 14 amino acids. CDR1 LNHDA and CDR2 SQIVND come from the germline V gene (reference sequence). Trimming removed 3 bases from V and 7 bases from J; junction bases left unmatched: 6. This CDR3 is CASSIWTGADEAFF. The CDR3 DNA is TGTGCCAGTAGTATCTGGACAGGGGCTGATGAAGCTTTCTTT.

CDR3 in amino acids: CASSQASAIYGYTF. The CDR3 nucleotides read TGTGCCAGCAGTCAGGCGAGTGCCATCTATGGCTACACCTTC. The chain joins TRBV28 to TRBJ1-2, with no clear D. From germline, CDR1 is MDHEN and CDR2 SYDVKM. Deletions cut 5 bases from V and 4 bases from J, with 14 bases between. There are 14 residues in the CDR3.

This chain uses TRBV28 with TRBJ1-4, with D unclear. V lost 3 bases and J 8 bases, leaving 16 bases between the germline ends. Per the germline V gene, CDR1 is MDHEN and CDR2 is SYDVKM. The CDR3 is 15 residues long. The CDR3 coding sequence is TGTGCCAGCAGTTTCCGTGGAAGAGGTACAGAAAAACTGTTTTTT. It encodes CASSFRGRGTEKLFF.

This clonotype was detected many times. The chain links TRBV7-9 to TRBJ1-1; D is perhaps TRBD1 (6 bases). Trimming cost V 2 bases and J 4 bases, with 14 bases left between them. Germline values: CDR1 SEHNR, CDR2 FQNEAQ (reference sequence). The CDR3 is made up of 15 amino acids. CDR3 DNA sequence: TGTGCCAGCAGCTTATCCTCTACAGGGAGCACTGAAGCTTTCTTT. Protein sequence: CASSLSSTGSTEAFF.

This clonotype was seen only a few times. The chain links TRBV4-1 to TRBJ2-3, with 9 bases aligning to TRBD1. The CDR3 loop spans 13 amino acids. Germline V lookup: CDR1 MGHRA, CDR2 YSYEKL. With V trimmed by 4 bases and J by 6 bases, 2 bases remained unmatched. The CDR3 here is CASSRTGVDTQYF. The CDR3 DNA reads TGCGCCAGCAGCCGGACAGGGGTCGATACGCAGTATTTT.

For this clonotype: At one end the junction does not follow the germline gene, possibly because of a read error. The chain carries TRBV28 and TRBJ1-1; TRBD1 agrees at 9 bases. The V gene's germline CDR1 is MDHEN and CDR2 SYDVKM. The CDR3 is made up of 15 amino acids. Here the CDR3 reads CTSSLGGTGMIEAFF. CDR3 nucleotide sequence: TGTACCAGCAGTTTAGGTGGGACAGGGATGATTGAAGCTTTCTTT. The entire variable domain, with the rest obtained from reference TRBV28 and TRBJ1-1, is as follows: DVKVTQSSRYLVKRTGEKVFLECVQDMDHENMFWYRQDPGLGLRLIYFSYDVKMKEKGDIPEGYSVSREKKERFSLILESASTNQTSMYLCTSSLGGTGMIEAFFGQGTRLTVV.